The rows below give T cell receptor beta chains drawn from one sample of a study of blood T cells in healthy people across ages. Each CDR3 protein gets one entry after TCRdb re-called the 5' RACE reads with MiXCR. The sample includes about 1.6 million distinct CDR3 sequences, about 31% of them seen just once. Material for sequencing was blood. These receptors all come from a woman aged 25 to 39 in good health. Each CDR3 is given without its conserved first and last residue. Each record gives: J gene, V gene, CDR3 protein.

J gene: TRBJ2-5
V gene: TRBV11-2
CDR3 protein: ASSFAGTQETQY

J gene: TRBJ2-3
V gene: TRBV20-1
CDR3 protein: SAGVSGTSGRGSTDTQY

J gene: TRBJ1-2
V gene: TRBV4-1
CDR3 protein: ASSQIGEGYGYT

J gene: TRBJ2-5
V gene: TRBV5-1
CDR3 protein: ASSLGDSGGRQETQY

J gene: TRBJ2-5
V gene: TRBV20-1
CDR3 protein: SAPSGGAEETQY

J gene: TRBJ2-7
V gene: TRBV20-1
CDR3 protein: SAAEIRTSSYEQY

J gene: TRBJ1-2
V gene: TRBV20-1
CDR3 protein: SARAGGGYT

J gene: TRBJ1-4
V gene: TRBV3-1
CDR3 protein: ASSQDLYAYTNEKLF

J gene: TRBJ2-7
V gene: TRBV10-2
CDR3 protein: ASSVGTDYPFEQY

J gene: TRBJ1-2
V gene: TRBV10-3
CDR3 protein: AISEVQGYGYT

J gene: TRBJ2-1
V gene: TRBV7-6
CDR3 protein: ASSFTGLEQF

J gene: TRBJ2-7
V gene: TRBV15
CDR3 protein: ATSREAGGYEQY

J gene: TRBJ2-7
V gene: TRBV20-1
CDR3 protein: SSTGLGGYEQY

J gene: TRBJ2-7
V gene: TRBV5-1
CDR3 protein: ASSLEGRVGYEQY

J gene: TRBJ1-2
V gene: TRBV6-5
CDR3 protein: ASSPDRGRIHYGYT

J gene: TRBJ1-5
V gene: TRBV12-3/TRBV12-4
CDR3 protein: ASSFSGGAGNQPQH

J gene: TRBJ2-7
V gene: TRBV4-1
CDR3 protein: ASSQGVGTTYEQY

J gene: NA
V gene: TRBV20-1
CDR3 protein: SARDGRRVRETQY

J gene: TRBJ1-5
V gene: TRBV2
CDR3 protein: ASSETGPYSNQPQH

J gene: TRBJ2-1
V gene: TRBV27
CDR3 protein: ASSLFGGFPISYNEQF

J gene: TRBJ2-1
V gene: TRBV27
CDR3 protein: ASSLVGPAGDNEQF

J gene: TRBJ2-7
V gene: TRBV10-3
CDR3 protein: AISGTAAGNEQY

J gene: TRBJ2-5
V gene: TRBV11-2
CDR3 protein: TSSSYVISTETGYQETQY

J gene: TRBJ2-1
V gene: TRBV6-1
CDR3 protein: ASNSERGFDNEQF

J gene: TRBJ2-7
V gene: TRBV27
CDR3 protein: ASSLFAGGASYEQY

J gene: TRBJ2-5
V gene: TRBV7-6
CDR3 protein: ASSFGQGIQETQY

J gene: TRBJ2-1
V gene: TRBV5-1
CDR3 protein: ASSELSGVPNEQF

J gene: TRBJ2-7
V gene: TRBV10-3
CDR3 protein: AISESLGFLSEQY

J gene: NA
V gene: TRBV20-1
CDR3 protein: SARDLAGGDIQY

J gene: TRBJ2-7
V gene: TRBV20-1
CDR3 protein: SARDRLAGGPTSSIVKQY

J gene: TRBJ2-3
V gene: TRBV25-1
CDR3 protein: ASSEGGASTDTQY

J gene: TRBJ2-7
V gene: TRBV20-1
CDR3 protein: SARQGWSSYEQY

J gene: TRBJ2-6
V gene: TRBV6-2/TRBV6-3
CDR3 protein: ASRAGGAGANVLT

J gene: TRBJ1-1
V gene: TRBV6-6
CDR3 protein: ASSSQGGHTEAF

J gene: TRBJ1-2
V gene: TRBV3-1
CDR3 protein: ASSQGTVDGYT

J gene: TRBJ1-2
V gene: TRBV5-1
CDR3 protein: ASTPEAGRNYGYT

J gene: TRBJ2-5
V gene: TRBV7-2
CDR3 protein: ASSLRRGGSYKQY

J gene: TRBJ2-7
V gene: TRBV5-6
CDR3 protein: ASSLAVGDYEQY

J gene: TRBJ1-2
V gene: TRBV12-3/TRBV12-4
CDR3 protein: ASSWDSGGYT

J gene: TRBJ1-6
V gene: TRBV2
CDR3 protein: ASSGTSNNSPLH

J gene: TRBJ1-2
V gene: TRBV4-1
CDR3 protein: ASRNEWDRGQGYT

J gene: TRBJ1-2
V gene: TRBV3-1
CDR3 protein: ASSHTGQGEGHT

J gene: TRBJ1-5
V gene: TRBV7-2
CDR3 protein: VSSLVRDPNQPQH

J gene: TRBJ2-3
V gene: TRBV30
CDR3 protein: AWSYGQGSTDTQY

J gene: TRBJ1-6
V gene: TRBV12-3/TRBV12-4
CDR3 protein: TSSFGGGSYNSPLH

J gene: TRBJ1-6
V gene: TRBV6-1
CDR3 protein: ASGDGLAYNSPLH

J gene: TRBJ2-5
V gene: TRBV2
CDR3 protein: ASSSFRAGETQY

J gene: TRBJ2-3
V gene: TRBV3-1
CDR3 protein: ASSELAGDPTQY

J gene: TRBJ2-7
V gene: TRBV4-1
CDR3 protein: ASSQLSSGGSYEQY

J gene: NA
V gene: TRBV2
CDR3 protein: ASSPSGRFFHEQY

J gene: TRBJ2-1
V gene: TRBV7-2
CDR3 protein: ASSLQAGATNEQF

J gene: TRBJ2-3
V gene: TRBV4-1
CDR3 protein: ASSQGLAGADTQY

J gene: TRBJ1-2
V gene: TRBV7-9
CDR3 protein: ASSPPLTTEGYT

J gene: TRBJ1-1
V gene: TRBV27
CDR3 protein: ASNVGQGAPEAF

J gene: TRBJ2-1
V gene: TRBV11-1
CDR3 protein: ASSHGTGPYNEQF